This TCR beta chain is drawn from a study of regulatory T cells in long-lasting Graves disease. Overall study context: Graves' patients who were just diagnosed had used antithyroid drugs for under 3 months.

To make TCR beta libraries, researchers used iRepertoire HTBI primers and Arm-PCR of CDR3 regions. From the multiplex PCR reads, TCRdb called clonotypes with MiXCR, one entry per CDR3 protein. The sample shows approximately 400,000 distinct CDR3 sequences, approximately 12% of them seen only once. The time point was: newly diagnosed GD, antithyroid drugs for less than 3 months. With RNA extracted from PBMCs as input, the TCR library was made. These data were also reused for a study on T cells in Graves' hyperthyroidism and ophthalmopathy. Per that paper: From stable hyperthyroidism, ophthalmopathy was separated by a 13 V-J model.

The receptor comes from a woman aged 18 to 35 with Graves disease. The material was peripheral blood mononuclear cells (PBMCs), obtained at new diagnosis, from a patient treated with antithyroid drugs.

The CDR3 DNA follows: TGTGCCGTACACCTCGAGGGACAGGGTTATGGCTACACCTTC. This encodes CAVHLEGQGYGYTF. This chain links TRBV10-3 with TRBJ1-2, with TRBD1 matching 9 bases. The CDR3 loop spans 14 amino acids. V shed 11 bases, J shed 5 bases, and the junction held 12 bases outside the gene matches. Germline assignment: CDR1 ENHRY and CDR2 SYGVKD.